Shown below are 16 T cell receptor beta chains from a single sample sequenced in a study of T cell repertoires in cytomegalovirus infection. For these receptors, no antigen is known. Each CDR3 protein is one row after TCRdb ran MiXCR on the reads. The profile covers 700,000 to 950,000 distinct CDR3 sequences, with about 33% appearing a single time and around 11% taken by the ten largest. Sequencing used cultured CD8+ T cells from PBMCs, obtained from culture after CMV antigen stimulation. These receptor sequences come from a human donor in good health (CMV status not recorded). Some clones in this sample may be carry-over from other donors' samples.

This chain joins TRBV19 and TRBJ1-5; TRBD1 is a possible D gene (5 bases). Trimming removed 3 bases at V and 9 bases at J, with 18 bases between. The CDR3 runs 15 residues. Germline CDR1 is LNHDA and CDR2 is SQIVND (reference sequence). The CDR3 nucleotides read TGTGCCAGTAGTATTCGAGAGACACCGGGGCGGCCCCAGCATTTT. Its protein is CASSIRETPGRPQHF. Filled out from reference TRBV19 and TRBJ1-5, the complete variable domain reads DGGITQSPKYLFRKEGQNVTLSCEQNLNHDAMYWYRQDPGQGLRLIYYSQIVNDFQKGDIAEGYSVSREKKESFPLTVTSAQKNPTAFYLCASSIRETPGRPQHFGDGTRLSIL.

Only a few counts were recorded for this clonotype. The V gene is TRBV7-6, the J gene TRBJ2-7; no firm D call. This CDR3 has 13 amino acids. The germline V gene encodes CDR1 SGHVS and CDR2 FNYEAQ. V dropped 5 bases and J dropped 1 base, with 9 bases sitting between them. This CDR3 is CASSAGKSYEQYF. The CDR3 region has the DNA TGTGCCAGCAGCGCCGGAAAGTCCTACGAGCAGTACTTC. The full variable domain, its missing parts supplied by reference TRBV7-6 and TRBJ2-7, is GAGVSQSPRYKVTKRGQDVALRCDPISGHVSLYWYRQALGQGPEFLTYFNYEAQQDKSGLPNDRFSAERPEGSISTLTIQRTEQRDSAMYRCASSAGKSYEQYFGPGTRLTVT.

This clonotype was counted many times. The chain is built from TRBV7-2 and TRBJ2-7; perhaps TRBD2 as D (6 bases). Germline assignment: CDR1 SGHTA and CDR2 FQGNSA. This CDR3 contains 15 residues. The V end lost 3 bases, the J end lost 5 bases, and 17 bases lay between the germline ends. CDR3 region: CASSLGDYGGDEQYV. For the CDR3, the DNA is TGTGCCAGCAGCTTGGGAGACTACGGAGGGGACGAGCAGTACGTC.

This clonotype showed up just a few times. The gene calls are TRBV19 and TRBJ2-1; possibly TRBD1 for D (6 bases). Germline CDR1 LNHDA, CDR2 SQIVND (reference sequence). CDR3 length: 13 residues. V lost 4 bases and J lost 7, with 11 bases in between. Written as DNA, the CDR3 is TGTGCCAGTAGTACTCCAGGACAGAATGAGCAGTTCTTC. Translation: CASSTPGQNEQFF.

This clonotype was seen more than once but under ten times. The V and J genes are TRBV7-9 and TRBJ2-1; tentative D call: TRBD1 (5 bases). Germline CDR1 reads SEHNR; CDR2 reads FQNEAQ (reference sequence). V lost 7 bases and J 4 bases, leaving 14 bases between the germline ends. The CDR3 has 14 residues. The CDR3 DNA is TGTGCCAGCACCACGACAGCTACATACAATGAGCAGTTCTTC. Translating gives CASTTTATYNEQFF.

This clonotype was recorded many times. The chain couples TRBV7-9 to TRBJ1-2; no reliable D call. V lost 5 bases, J lost 3 bases, and 10 bases lay in between. This CDR3 contains 13 residues. Germline CDR1 and CDR2: SEHNR and FQNEAQ (reference sequence). CDR3 sequence (DNA): TGTGCCAGCAGCCCCCGGACGGACTATGGCTACACCTTC. This codes for CASSPRTDYGYTF.

This clonotype has a handful of counts. This sequence joins TRBV7-6 and TRBJ1-2; 7 bases match TRBD1. V gave up 2 bases and J gave up 4 bases; unmatched junction bases: 13. The CDR3 is 17 amino acids. The germline CDR1 and CDR2 sequences are SGHVS and FNYEAQ. In nucleotides, the CDR3 is TGTGCCAGCAGCTTATCCCGCGCCGGGACAGCCCTCTATGGCTACACCTTC. The encoded protein is CASSLSRAGTALYGYTF.

The rearrangement joins TRBV10-3 to TRBJ1-3, with a tentative D call TRBD1 (6 bases). Germline lookup yields CDR1 ENHRY and CDR2 SYGVKD. The V gene lost 7 bases and the J gene lost 0 bases, with 25 bases spanning the gap. The CDR3 consists of 19 residues. Here the CDR3 DNA reads TGTGCCATCAAGACAGACAGGTCCGCCCGACGCAGCTCTGGAAACACCATATATTTT. It specifies CAIKTDRSARRSSGNTIYF.

The chain links TRBV9 to TRBJ1-2; perhaps TRBD1 as D (5 bases). The length of the CDR3 is 14 residues. Per germline, CDR1 SGDLS and CDR2 YYNGEE. The V end was cut by 3 bases, the J end by 1 base, with 10 bases between. In DNA, the CDR3 is TGTGCCAGCAGCGGTGGGGCGGATAACTATGGCTACACCTTC. It codes for CASSGGADNYGYTF.

The gene calls are TRBV6-6 and TRBJ1-5; 7 bases are a match to TRBD1. There are 15 residues in the CDR3. Germline lookup yields CDR1 MNHNY and CDR2 SVGAGI (reference sequence). The junction had 4 bases not matched to a gene; V was cut back by 5 bases and J by 0 bases. CDR3 loop: CASSKGAASNQPQHF. DNA of the CDR3: TGTGCCAGCAGTAAGGGGGCGGCTAGCAATCAGCCCCAGCATTTT.

About this clonotype itself: One end of the junction varies from germline; a read error may be responsible. This sequence joins TRBV12-3 or TRBV12-4 and TRBJ2-3; D unresolved. This CDR3 comprises 14 residues. The chain's CDR3 is CTSTALPRTDTQYF. CDR3 DNA: TGTACCAGCACCGCCTTGCCCCGCACAGATACGCAGTATTTT.

This clonotype has just a few counts. The rearrangement uses TRBV5-4 and TRBJ1-2; TRBD1 aligns across 8 bases. The CDR3 runs 15 residues. Germline V gene data show CDR1 as SGHNT and CDR2 as YYREEE (reference sequence). After removal of 1 base from V and 4 bases from J, the junction contained 6 bases not matched to a gene. Here the CDR3 reads CASSLITGGSYGYTF. The CDR3 coding sequence is TGTGCCAGCAGCTTGATTACAGGGGGGAGCTATGGCTACACCTTC.

This clonotype was recorded only once. The chain links TRBV11-2 to TRBJ1-3, with D uncertain. CDR1 SGHAT and CDR2 FQNNGV come from the germline V gene. The CDR3 has 12 residues. Trimming removed 6 bases at V and 5 bases at J, with 8 bases between. The CDR3 protein is CASRLGRNTIYF. The CDR3 DNA is TGTGCCAGCAGACTAGGCAGAAACACCATATATTTT.

The chain links TRBV27 to TRBJ2-3; 9 positions agree with TRBD2. The length of the CDR3 is 17 residues. The V gene's germline CDR1 is MNHEY and CDR2 SMNVEV (reference sequence). Trimming removed 2 bases from V and 2 bases from J; junction bases left unmatched: 8. CDR3 nucleotide sequence: TGTGCCAGCAGTTTAGGGACTAGCTTTACTTACACAGATACGCAGTATTTT. Amino acids: CASSLGTSFTYTDTQYF.

In the case of this clonotype: A junction end diverges from the germline sequence, so it may reflect a read error. The chain recombines TRBV4-3 with TRBJ1-2; no reliable D call. From germline, CDR1 is LGHNA and CDR2 YSLEER. CDR3 length: 13 residues. DNA of the CDR3: TGCGCCAGCACCCAAGGGCTGAACTATGGCTACACCTTC. This encodes CASTQGLNYGYTF.

The chain is built from TRBV27 and TRBJ2-3; 7 bases align to TRBD1. J gave up 3 bases and V 4 bases, and 10 bases lay outside the gene matches. The CDR3 runs 16 residues. Per germline, CDR1 MNHEY and CDR2 SMNVEV (reference sequence). Here the CDR3 DNA reads TGTGCCAGCAGTTCCCCCCTGACAGGGCGTACAGATACGCAGTATTTT. It encodes CASSSPLTGRTDTQYF.